This T cell receptor beta chain was recovered during a study of blood T cell repertoires in COVID-19. Looking at the study overall: The study drew acute and convalescent COVID-19 samples from the United States, Italy and Spain.

Germline loops: CDR1 MNHEY, CDR2 SVGEGT. This CDR3 is 16 amino acids long. Trimming took 6 bases from V and 2 from J; bases not matched to a gene: 10. Original processing methods: Amplifying reference gene primers gave estimates of nucleated cell counts. The repertoire was sequenced with immunoSEQ multiplex PCR; TCRdb's copy has only in-frame clones and lacks some. V and J calls and clone size are copied from that table; D and trimming were computed from the DNA. This table has some 60,000 clones, around 87% appearing once. V gene TRBV6-2 or TRBV6-3 combines with J gene TRBJ1-3; 7 bases line up with TRBD1. The sequencing sample was made of peripheral blood. This TCR was sampled from a human donor with active COVID-19. The donor label of this sample is uncertain. The DNA of the CDR3 is TGTGCCAGCAGCCGACAGGGAACTATCGCTGGAAACACCATATATTTT. As protein: CASSRQGTIAGNTIYF.